This is a list of T cell receptor beta chains from one sample in a study of response to subunit inactivated influenza vaccine. Each CDR3 protein gets one entry after TCRdb re-called the RT-PCR reads with MiXCR. This sample has hundreds of thousands of distinct CDR3 sequences, with around 20% found just once. The sample was PBMCs from blood, taken 5 days after vaccination. Receptors were obtained from a man aged 50 to 60 who received an inactivated influenza vaccine. The CDR3 runs from the conserved cysteine through the conserved F or W. A D gene is named only where the DNA matches it firmly. Clone size appears in some rows only: once, few, many, or a class for an expanded clone.

TRBJ2-1	few	TRBV24-1	TRBD2	TGTGCCACCAGTGATTGGCGGGAGTACAATGAGCAGTTCTTC	CATSDWREYNEQFF
TRBJ1-4	few	TRBV6-5	.	TGTGCCAGCAGTTATGAGAGGGGTAGGAGGGAAAAACTGTTTTTT	CASSYERGRREKLFF
TRBJ2-6	.	TRBV20-1	TRBD1	TGCAGTGCCCTACCTAGTTTTGGACAGGGTACTGGGGCCAACGTCCTGACTTTC	CSALPSFGQGTGANVLTF
TRBJ2-1	.	TRBV11-1	TRBD2	TGTGCCAGCAGCTTACCGGGACTAGCGGGACCCTCCTACAATGAGCAGTTCTTC	CASSLPGLAGPSYNEQFF
TRBJ2-1	.	TRBV28	TRBD2	TGTGCCAGCAGTCCCGGACTAGCGGGAGACTTGGGCAATGAGCAGTTCTTC	CASSPGLAGDLGNEQFF
TRBJ2-4	.	TRBV20-1	.	TGCAGTGCTGCCAATAAGGGGGACGTGTATCCCGGAAACATTCAGTACTTC	CSAANKGDVYPGNIQYF
TRBJ2-5	.	TRBV4-1	TRBD1	TGCGCCAGCAGCCAAGCTACAGGGGTTCAAGAGACCCAGTACTTC	CASSQATGVQETQYF
TRBJ2-7	.	TRBV18	.	TGTGCCAGCTCACCACGGCAGGGAGGTCACTACGAGCAGTACTTC	CASSPRQGGHYEQYF
TRBJ1-6	.	TRBV20-1	TRBD1	TGCAGTGCTAGAGTTAGAATTAGGGACAGGACAAATTCACCCCTCCACTTT	CSARVRIRDRTNSPLHF
TRBJ1-5	few	TRBV20-1	TRBD1	TGCAGTGCTAATCGACAGGGCCGGGTTCAGCCCCAGCATTTT	CSANRQGRVQPQHF
TRBJ2-5	few	TRBV28	TRBD2	TGTGCCAGCAGTTTATTTAGCGGGAGACGACAGGCGGCCCAGTACTTC	CASSLFSGRRQAAQYF
TRBJ2-2	.	TRBV27	.	TGTGCCAGCGGGCGGACAACGAACACCGGGGAGCTGTTTTTT	CASGRTTNTGELFF
TRBJ1-1	many	TRBV6-2/TRBV6-3	.	TGTGCCAGCAGTTACCCTTCTGAAGCTTTCTTT	CASSYPSEAFF
TRBJ2-7	.	TRBV6-2/TRBV6-3	.	TGTGCCAGCAGTTATCCGGACGGACAAACCTACGAGCAGTACTTC	CASSYPDGQTYEQYF
TRBJ2-7	.	TRBV27	.	TGTGCCAGCAGTTTGGGAACCACAGGGTTCGGGTCCTACGAGCAGTACTTC	CASSLGTTGFGSYEQYF
TRBJ1-2	many	TRBV12-3/TRBV12-4	.	TGTGCCAGCAGTCCAGACAGTGGTTTGAATGGCTACACCTTC	CASSPDSGLNGYTF
TRBJ1-2	.	TRBV7-9	.	TGTGCCAGCAGCACCCGGTCCAGGGACTATGGCTACACCTTC	CASSTRSRDYGYTF
TRBJ2-7	few	TRBV27	.	TGTGCCAGCAGTTTATGGGGGGGCGTTTACGAGCAGTACTTC	CASSLWGGVYEQYF
TRBJ1-1	.	TRBV7-9	.	TGTGCCAGCAGTAGACGACGGGACACTGAAGCTTTCTTT	CASSRRRDTEAFF
TRBJ1-2	.	TRBV4-3	.	TGCGCCAGCAGCCAGCACCATAGCTACACCTTC	CASSQHHSYTF
TRBJ1-1	.	TRBV12-3/TRBV12-4	TRBD1	TGTGCCAGCAGTTCAGCCGGGACAGGGGGCCAAGCTTTCTTT	CASSSAGTGGQAFF
TRBJ2-2	.	TRBV19	TRBD1	TGTGCCACGAGGGACAGCCCCGGGGAGCTGTTTTTT	CATRDSPGELFF
TRBJ1-6	.	TRBV20-1	.	TGCAGTGCTTTTGAGGGGGGGACCTATAATTCACCCCTCCACTTT	CSAFEGGTYNSPLHF